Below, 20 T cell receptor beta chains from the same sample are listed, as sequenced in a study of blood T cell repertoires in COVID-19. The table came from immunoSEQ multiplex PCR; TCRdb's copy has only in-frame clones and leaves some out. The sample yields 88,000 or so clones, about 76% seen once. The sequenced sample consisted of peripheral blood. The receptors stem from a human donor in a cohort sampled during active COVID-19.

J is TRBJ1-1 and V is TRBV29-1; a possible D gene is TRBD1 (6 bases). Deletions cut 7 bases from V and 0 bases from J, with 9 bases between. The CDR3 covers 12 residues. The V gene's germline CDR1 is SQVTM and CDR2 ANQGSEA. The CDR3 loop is CSGRQVNTEAFF. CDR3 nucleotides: TGCAGCGGACGACAGGTGAACACTGAAGCTTTCTTT.

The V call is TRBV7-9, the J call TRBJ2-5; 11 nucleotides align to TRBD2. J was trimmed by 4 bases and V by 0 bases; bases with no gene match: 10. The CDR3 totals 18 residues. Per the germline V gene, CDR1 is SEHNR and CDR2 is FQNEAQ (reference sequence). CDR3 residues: CASSLARDSGRASETQYF. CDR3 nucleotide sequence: TGTGCCAGCAGCTTAGCCCGGGATAGCGGGAGGGCCTCAGAGACCCAGTACTTC.

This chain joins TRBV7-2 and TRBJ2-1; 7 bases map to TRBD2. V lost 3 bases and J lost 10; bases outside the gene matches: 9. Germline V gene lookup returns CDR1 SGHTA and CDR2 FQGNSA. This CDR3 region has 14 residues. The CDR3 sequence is CASSFSSGQAEQFF. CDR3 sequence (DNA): TGTGCCAGCAGCTTTTCTAGCGGTCAAGCGGAGCAGTTCTTC.

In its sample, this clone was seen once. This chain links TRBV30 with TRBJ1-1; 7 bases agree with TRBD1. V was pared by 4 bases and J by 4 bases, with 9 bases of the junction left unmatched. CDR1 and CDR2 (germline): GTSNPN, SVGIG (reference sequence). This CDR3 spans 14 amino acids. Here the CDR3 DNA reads TGTGCCTGGATTCGACAGGGAGGAGGCACTGAAGCTTTCTTT. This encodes CAWIRQGGGTEAFF. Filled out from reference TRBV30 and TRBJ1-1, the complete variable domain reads SQTIHQWPATLVQPVGSPLSLECTVEGTSNPNLYWYRQAAGRGLQLLFYSVGIGQISSEVPQNLSASRPQDRQFILSSKKLLLSDSGFYLCAWIRQGGGTEAFFGQGTRLTVV.

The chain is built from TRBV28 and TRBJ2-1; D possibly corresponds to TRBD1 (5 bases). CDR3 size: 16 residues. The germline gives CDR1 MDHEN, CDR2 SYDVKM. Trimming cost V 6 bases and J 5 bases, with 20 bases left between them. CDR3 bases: TGTGCCAGCAGCCCCCTAGATGGGCTGGGGCACAATGAGCAGTTCTTC. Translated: CASSPLDGLGHNEQFF. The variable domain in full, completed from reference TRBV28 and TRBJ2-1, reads DVKVTQSSRYLVKRTGEKVFLECVQDMDHENMFWYRQDPGLGLRLIYFSYDVKMKEKGDIPEGYSVSREKKERFSLILESASTNQTSMYLCASSPLDGLGHNEQFFGPGTRLTVL.

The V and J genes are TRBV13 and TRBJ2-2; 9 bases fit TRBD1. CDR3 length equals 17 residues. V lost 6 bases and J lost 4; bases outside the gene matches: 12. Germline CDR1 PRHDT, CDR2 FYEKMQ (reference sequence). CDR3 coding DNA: TGTGCCAGCAGTATAGGGCAACAGGGGGCGATCACCGGGGAGCTGTTTTTT. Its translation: CASSIGQQGAITGELFF.

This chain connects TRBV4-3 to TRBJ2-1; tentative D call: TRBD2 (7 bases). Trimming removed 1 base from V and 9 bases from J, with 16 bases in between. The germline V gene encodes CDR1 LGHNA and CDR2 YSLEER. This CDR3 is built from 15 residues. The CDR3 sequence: CASSQGTAGSIEQFF. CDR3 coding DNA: TGCGCCAGCAGCCAAGGGACAGCGGGGTCCATTGAGCAGTTCTTC.

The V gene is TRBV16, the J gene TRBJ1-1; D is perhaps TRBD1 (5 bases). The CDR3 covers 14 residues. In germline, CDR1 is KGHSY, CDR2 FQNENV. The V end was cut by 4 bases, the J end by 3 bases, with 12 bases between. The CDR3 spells CASSLQGDDTEAFF. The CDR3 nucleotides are TGTGCCAGCAGCCTCCAGGGCGATGACACTGAAGCTTTCTTT.

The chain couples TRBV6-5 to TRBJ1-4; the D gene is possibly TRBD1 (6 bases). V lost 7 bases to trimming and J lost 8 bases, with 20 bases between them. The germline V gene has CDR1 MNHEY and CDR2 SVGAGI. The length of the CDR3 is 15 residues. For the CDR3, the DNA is TGTGCCAGCACCCCGGGACAAACAACGGGGGAAAAACTGTTTTTT. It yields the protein CASTPGQTTGEKLFF.

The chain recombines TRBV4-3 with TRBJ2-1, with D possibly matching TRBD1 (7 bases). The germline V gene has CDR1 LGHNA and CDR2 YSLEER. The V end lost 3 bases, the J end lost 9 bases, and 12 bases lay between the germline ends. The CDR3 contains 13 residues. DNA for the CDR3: TGCGCCAGCAGCCATAGCGGACAGGCTGAGCAGTTCTTC. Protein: CASSHSGQAEQFF.

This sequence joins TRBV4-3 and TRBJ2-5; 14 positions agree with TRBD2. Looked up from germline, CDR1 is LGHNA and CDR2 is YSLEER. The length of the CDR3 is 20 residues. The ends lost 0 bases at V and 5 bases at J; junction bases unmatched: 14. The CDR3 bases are TGCGCCAGCAGCCAAGATCTGGTGACTAGCGGGAGGGCCGTGTGGGAGACCCAGTACTTC. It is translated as CASSQDLVTSGRAVWETQYF.

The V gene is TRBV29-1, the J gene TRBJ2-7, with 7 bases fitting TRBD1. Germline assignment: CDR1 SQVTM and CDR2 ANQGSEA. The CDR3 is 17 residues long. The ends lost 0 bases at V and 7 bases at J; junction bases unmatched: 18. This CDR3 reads CSVEDTGTGTDREEQYF. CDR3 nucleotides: TGCAGCGTTGAAGATACGGGAACAGGCACCGACAGGGAAGAGCAGTACTTC.

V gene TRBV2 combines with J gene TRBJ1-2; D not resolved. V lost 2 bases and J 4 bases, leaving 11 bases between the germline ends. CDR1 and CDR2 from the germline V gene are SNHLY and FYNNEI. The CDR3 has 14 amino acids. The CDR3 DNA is TGTGCCAGCAGTGAATATCCGGGAGGCTATGGCTACACCTTC. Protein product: CASSEYPGGYGYTF.

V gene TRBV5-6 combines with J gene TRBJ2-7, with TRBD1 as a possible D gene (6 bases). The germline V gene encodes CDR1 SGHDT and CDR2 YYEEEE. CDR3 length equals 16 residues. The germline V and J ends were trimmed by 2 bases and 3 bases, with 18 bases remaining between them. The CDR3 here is CASSLYRGSLIYEQYF. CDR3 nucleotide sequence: TGTGCCAGCAGCTTATATAGGGGGAGCCTCATCTACGAGCAGTACTTC.

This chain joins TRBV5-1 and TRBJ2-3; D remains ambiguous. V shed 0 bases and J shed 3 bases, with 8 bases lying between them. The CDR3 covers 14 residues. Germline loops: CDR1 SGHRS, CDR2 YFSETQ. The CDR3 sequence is CASSLAIQTDTQYF. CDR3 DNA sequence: TGCGCCAGCAGCTTGGCCATTCAGACAGATACGCAGTATTTT.

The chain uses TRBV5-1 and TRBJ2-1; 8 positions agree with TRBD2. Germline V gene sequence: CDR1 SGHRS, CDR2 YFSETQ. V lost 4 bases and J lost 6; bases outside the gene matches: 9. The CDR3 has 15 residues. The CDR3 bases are TGCGCCAGCAGCCCCCCCCTAGCGGGCGGCAATGAGCAGTTCTTC. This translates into CASSPPLAGGNEQFF.

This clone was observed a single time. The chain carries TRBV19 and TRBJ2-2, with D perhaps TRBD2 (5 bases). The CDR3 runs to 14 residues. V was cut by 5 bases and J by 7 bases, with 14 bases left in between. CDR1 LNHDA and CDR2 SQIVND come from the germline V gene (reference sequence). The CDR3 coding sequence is TGTGCCAGTAGTGTGGACGGGAAGGTCGGGGAGCTGTTTTTT. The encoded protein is CASSVDGKVGELFF.

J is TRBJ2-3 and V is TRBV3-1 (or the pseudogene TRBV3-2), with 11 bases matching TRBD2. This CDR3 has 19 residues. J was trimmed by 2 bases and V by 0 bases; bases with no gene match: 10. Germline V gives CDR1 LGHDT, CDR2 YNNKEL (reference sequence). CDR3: CASSQDLGLAEINTDTQYF. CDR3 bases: TGTGCCAGCAGCCAAGACCTGGGACTAGCGGAGATTAACACAGATACGCAGTATTTT.

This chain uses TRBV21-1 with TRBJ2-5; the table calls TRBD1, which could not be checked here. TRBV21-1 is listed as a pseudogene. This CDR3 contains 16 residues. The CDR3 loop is CASTQVGHEIEETQYF. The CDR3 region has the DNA TGTGCCAGCACCCAAGTGGGACATGAAATCGAAGAGACCCAGTACTTC.

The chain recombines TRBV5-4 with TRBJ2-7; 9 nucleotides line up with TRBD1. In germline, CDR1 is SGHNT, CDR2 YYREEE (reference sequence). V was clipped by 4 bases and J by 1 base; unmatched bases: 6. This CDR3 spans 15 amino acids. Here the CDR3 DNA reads TGTGCCAGCAGCGAACCGGGACAGGGTTCCTACGAGCAGTACTTC. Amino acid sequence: CASSEPGQGSYEQYF. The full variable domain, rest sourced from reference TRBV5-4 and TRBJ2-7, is ETGVTQSPTHLIKTRGQQVTLRCSSQSGHNTVSWYQQALGQGPQFIFQYYREEENGRGNFPPRFSGLQFPNYSSELNVNALELDDSALYLCASSEPGQGSYEQYFGPGTRLTVT.